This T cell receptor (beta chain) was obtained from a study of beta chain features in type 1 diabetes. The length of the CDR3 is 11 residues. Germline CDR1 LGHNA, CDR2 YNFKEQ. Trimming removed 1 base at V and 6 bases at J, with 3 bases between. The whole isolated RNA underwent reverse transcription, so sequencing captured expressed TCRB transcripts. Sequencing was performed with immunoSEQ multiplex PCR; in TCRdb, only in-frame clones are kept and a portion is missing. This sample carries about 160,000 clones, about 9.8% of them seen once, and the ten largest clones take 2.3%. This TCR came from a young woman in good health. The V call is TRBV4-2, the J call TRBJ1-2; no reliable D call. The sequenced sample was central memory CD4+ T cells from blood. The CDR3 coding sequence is TGTGCCAGCAGCCAAGTCGATGGCTACACCTTC. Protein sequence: CASSQVDGYTF.